This TCR beta chain was recorded in a study of blood T cell repertoires in COVID-19. The CDR3 contains 14 residues. Looked up from germline, CDR1 is SGHRS and CDR2 is YFSETQ. The V end lost 0 bases, the J end lost 1 base, and 6 bases lay between the germline ends. TCRdb keeps only in-frame clones here, not all; method: immunoSEQ multiplex PCR. In the table there are 350,000 to 500,000 clones, around nine tenths of which are singletons. This sequence joins TRBV5-1 and TRBJ2-3; D ambiguous. Material: PBMCs or T cells enriched from blood (not recorded which). The source is a woman aged 18-29 years who had been exposed to COVID-19. CDR3 loop: CASSLALGTDTQYF. In DNA, the CDR3 is TGCGCCAGCAGCTTGGCCCTTGGCACAGATACGCAGTATTTT.